This T cell receptor beta chain was identified during a study of cytomegalovirus exposure and HLA in healthy donors (dated by TCRdb to about 2017). With regard to the full study: In an earlier analysis of fewer than 750 of the donors, 276 Gb of sequence data and 90 million to 130 million unique TCR beta sequences from roughly 190 million T cells were reported. Donor age, sex, ethnicity and CMV serostatus were compiled together with the repertoire data. About 280 gigabases of sequencing data and around 88 million unique TCR sequences made up an early release that covered fewer than 650 HLA-typed donors. Roughly five DR-DQ haplotypes were handled as single units for association and clustering because linkage in the cohort was strong. To predict cytomegalovirus infection status, the study combined high-throughput TCR immunosequencing, statistical association of individual TCRs with disease status, and machine learning. Class I and class II HLA loci were covered by the typing at four-digit resolution. Among a few hundred genotyped donors of the cohort, an average of around 240,000 unique TCR beta nucleotide sequences were sequenced per donor, roughly 20% of them non-productive. Rather than drawing on any new phenotypic data, the later analysis identified candidate immune exposures from TCR beta sequences and the way those sequences occurred across donors. Using immunosequencing, the study profiled T cell repertoires from fewer than 850 subjects and related those repertoires to cytomegalovirus serostatus. A later genetic analysis used genome-wide SNP genotypes for about 65% of the roughly 670 donors, treating that subset as a discovery cohort. The study was designed to test whether signatures of past pathogen exposure could be identified by cataloging public T cell receptors. Among the roughly 370 genotyped donors, around 81% belonged to the genetic ancestry cluster associated with self-reported Caucasian donors. A separate validation cohort of about 110 different subjects was used in addition to the roughly 720-subject first cohort. Every repertoire in the discovery cohort had been generated on one and the same sequencing platform. An earlier analysis of some 500 of the donors applied high-throughput TCR beta sequencing to assess whether each TCR beta V gene segment acted as functional or pseudogenic. A later analysis re-examined previously published TCR beta repertoires from 610 or so donors and added high-resolution HLA genotyping to investigate patterns of TCR occurrence. Typing coverage differed by locus: A, B, C, DRB1 and DQB1 were typed in about 629-640 donors, DQA1 in around 500, DPA1 in nearly 610, and DPB1 in 472. The study at large found these results: An earlier analysis of around 600 of the donors showed that most TCR beta V segments appeared in productive rearrangements either about 87% or about 30% of the time, which broadly matched IMGT annotations. Most CMV-associated TCR beta chains appeared to be HLA-restricted in a later analysis, and the HLA associations seemed to be driven largely by CMV exposure. Approximately 18 rarely observed V segments, including chromosome 9 orphons, were excluded from the earlier analysis of several hundred of the donors because counts were too low. Immune exposure information for the cohort was limited to CMV serostatus. Linkage disequilibrium might explain the correlated functional status among segregating V segments, but an unknown experimental factor could not be ruled out. In a later analysis, HLA-associated TCR beta chains were found to be more clonally expanded and to have lower generation probabilities than equally common non-associated chains. HLA typing was unavailable for some donors at each locus, so association tests used only the typed subset. Most TCR sequences were observed very rarely across donors, whereas some public TCRs were present in many individuals. Roughly uniform sequencing depth across donors was assumed in presence/absence analyses, although this assumption may not hold. A cluster of highly shared sequence variants was judged likely to represent a technical artifact of the sequencing pipeline. A later genetic analysis reported fewer N-insertions in productive TCRs among donors in an Asian-associated ancestry cluster than the roughly 690-donor mean. Strong co-occurrence of HLA alleles, especially DR and DQ, made assigning TCR associations to individual alleles difficult. This cohort had only TCR beta chains sequenced, and the lack of alpha or paired-chain data limited which features could be detected. In a later analysis, TCR association rates were found to vary across HLA loci, with the most associated TCRs seen for DRB1 alleles and the fewest for HLA-C alleles. A later analysis associated about 18,000 TCR beta sequences with specific HLA alleles at a false discovery rate of 0.05. An association between a missense DCLRE1C variant and V-gene and J-gene trimming of TCR beta chains was found in a later genetic analysis and replicated in an independent cohort. According to a later analysis, parvovirus B19, influenza, CMV and Epstein-Barr virus appeared linked to several top co-occurrence clusters. The 87-base-pair reads could not distinguish some IMGT-functional V segments, including TRBV6-2 and TRBV6-3, so those segments were excluded. The classifier was reported to diagnose cytomegalovirus status with high specificity and sensitivity in both the original and validation cohorts. A further reported finding was that TCR beta sequences accurately predicted the HLA-A and HLA-B alleles for most subjects in the first cohort. In the study, 150 to 200 TCR beta chains were listed as associated with cytomegalovirus. A few of the identified cytomegalovirus-associated TCR beta chains were confirmed in vitro to be specific for cytomegalovirus antigens. According to the authors, the approach could potentially be generalized to other disease states and immunological phenotypes.

The cohort was made up of approximately 700 healthy bone marrow donors. At the time of sampling, every cohort member was nominally healthy, though immune exposures that went unrecorded were likely present. The donor was CMV seronegative and was included in the group of about 400 seronegative cohort members. A peripheral blood sample was collected from each donor, and TCR beta sequencing was performed on peripheral blood mononuclear cells. Genomic DNA extraction from the blood cell samples was performed with the Qiagen DNeasy Blood Extraction Kit. Library preparation employed the immunoSEQ multiplex PCR assay. For the multiplex PCR, a mixture combining 60 forward primers for TCR Vbeta segments and 13 reverse primers for TCR Jbeta segments was used. The CDR3 region of rearranged TCR beta genes was amplified from genomic DNA with a multiplex PCR assay. The amplified TCR beta libraries were sequenced on the Illumina HiSeq System as 87-base-pair reads. The authors processed their data as follows. A later analysis counted around 72 million unique TCR beta chains across the approximately 700 repertoires, and around 9.9 million of these chains were shared by at least two donors. Raw reads were error-corrected and collapsed into unique sequences by a nearest-neighbor algorithm in which closely related sequences were merged to remove PCR and sequencing errors. CDR3 sequences were aligned to IMGT reference sequences to assign V, D and J gene segments. For a sequence to be retained, at least a six-nucleotide match to both a V gene segment and a J gene segment was required. Rearrangements were classified as productive when the CDR3 lacked stop codons and remained in frame with V and J, and all other rearrangements were classified as non-productive. Following IMGT convention, CDR3 was defined as the stretch from the second conserved V-encoded cysteine up to the conserved J-encoded phenylalanine. Sequences without an unambiguous match to a single V gene segment were excluded from the earlier analysis of over 500 of the donors. In an earlier analysis of 450 to 750 of the donors, a V segment was called functional when productive rearrangements were above 56.7%, and segregating when the standard deviation between donors exceeded 5%. A statistical classification framework was developed to diagnose cytomegalovirus status using the catalog of TCR beta chain sequences. V and J gene assignment, in a later analysis, came from comparing TCR nucleotide sequences with IMGT/GENE-DB human TR gene sequences. Using the TCRdist pipeline, a later analysis assigned CDR3 sequences along with most-parsimonious VDJ recombination scenarios. In a later analysis, each TCR beta chain was defined by its CDR3 amino acid sequence together with its V-gene family, and reads without a unique V-gene family were excluded. As a way to deal with suspected cross-contamination and a sequencing artifact, a later analysis dropped hundreds of nucleotide sequences that were highly shared and had low generation probability. For each public chain, a later analysis derived a clonal expansion index from normalized ranks of inferred template counts within each repertoire. A later analysis computed generation probabilities with a VDJ recombination model fitted to out-of-frame rearrangements, and checked the results against IGoR. In a later analysis, TCR-TCR, TCR-HLA and TCR-CMV co-occurrence was scored with hypergeometric tests, and a repertoire-size bias correction was applied to TCR pairs. A later analysis estimated false discovery rates by permuting HLA or CMV assignments 20 times. In a later analysis, co-occurring TCRs were grouped using DBSCAN, with TCRdist sequence similarity added in when clustering inside HLA-allele-positive subsets. Repertoires with fewer than 30,000 or more than 120,000 public chains, plus five repertoires with anomalous nucleotide sharing, were excluded from co-occurrence clustering. TCRdb holds this immuneACCESS table with in-frame rearrangements only. Some clones are missing; in checked studies, unresolved V genes explain under half, and the rest has no known cause. Clone size and the V and J calls come from that table; the DNA yielded D and trimming. Counted in this sample were over 150,000 clones; roughly 79% of them appeared once. The ten top clones hold about 1.3% of the sample.

Spanning cysteine to phenylalanine, the CDR3 consists of 14 amino acids. Of the read, only the CDR3 DNA is kept; its 42 bases are in frame from base 1. The trim is 3 bases for V and 5 bases for J, with a gap of 13 bases between the germline ends. CDR1 is given as MDHEN and CDR2 as SYDVKM, both from the germline V gene. With regard to this clone: Its cognate antigen has yet to be identified. Base qualities are not recorded, but no much larger clone differs from it by a single base.

The chain couples TRBV28 to TRBJ1-1; confidence is insufficient to name the D gene. Sequencing was done on a sample of PBMCs. This receptor was taken from a woman aged 45 to 65 in good health and CMV-seronegative. CDR3 sequence: CASSFPRGGTEAFF. The DNA sequence is as follows: TGTGCCAGCAGTTTCCCCCGGGGTGGAACTGAAGCTTTCTTT.